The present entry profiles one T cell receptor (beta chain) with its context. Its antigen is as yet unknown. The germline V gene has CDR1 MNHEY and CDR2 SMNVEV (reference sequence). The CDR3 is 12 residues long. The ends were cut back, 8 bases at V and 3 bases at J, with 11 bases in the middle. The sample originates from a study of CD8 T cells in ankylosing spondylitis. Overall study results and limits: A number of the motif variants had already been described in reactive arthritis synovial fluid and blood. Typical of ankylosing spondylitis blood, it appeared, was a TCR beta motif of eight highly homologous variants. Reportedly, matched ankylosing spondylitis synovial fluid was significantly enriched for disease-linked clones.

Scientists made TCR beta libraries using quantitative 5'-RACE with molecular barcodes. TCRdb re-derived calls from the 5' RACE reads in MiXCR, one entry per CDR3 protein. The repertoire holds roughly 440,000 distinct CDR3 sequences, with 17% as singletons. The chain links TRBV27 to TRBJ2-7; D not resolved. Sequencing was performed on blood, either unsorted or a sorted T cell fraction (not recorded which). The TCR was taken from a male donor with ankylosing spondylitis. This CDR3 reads CASSVPGYEQYF. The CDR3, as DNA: TGTGCCAGCTCCGTCCCGGGCTACGAGCAGTACTTC.